The 18 T cell receptor beta chains in this list originate from one sample, sequenced in a study of vaccination and CD4 T cells after COVID-19. These receptors have no known antigen. The sample's treatment: roughly ten-day PBMC culture with coronavirus spike peptide pools or control peptides (ViraFEST assay). An Oncomine TCR Beta short-read assay was used to sequence the DNA from cultured CD4+ T cells. MiXCR was run by TCRdb on the PCR reads, yielding one entry per CDR3 protein. The sample records approximately 10,000 distinct CDR3 sequences, 55% to 65% being singletons. The sample consisted of CD4+ T cells from blood, cultured in vitro. Every receptor here comes from a human donor who had recovered from COVID-19.

There are a few counts of this clonotype. This chain uses TRBV24-1 with TRBJ1-5; weak D call: TRBD1 (5 bases). Germline CDR1 is KGHDR and CDR2 is SFDVKD. This CDR3 is built from 18 residues. V was shortened by 4 bases and J by 7 bases, with 25 bases between the two germline ends. The CDR3 reads CATSEAGGMGGFNQPQHF. Here the CDR3 DNA reads TGTGCCACCAGTGAAGCCGGGGGGATGGGGGGGTTTAACCAGCCCCAGCATTTT.

By frequency in the sample, this clonotype is large (0.1 to 1%). V and J are TRBV6-5 and TRBJ1-1; D uncertain. This CDR3 has 13 residues. Trimming took 3 bases from V and 5 from J, leaving 10 bases between them. The V gene's germline CDR1 is MNHEY and CDR2 SVGAGI. In nucleotides, the CDR3 is TGTGCCAGCAGTTATCCAGAGGGTACTGAAGCTTTCTTT. It codes for CASSYPEGTEAFF.

The V and J genes are TRBV7-2 and TRBJ1-1; D call uncertain. The CDR3 contains 15 residues. The germline V gene encodes CDR1 SGHTA and CDR2 FQGNSA. V lost 4 bases and J 2 bases, leaving 14 bases between the germline ends. The CDR3 DNA sequence: TGTGCCAGCAGCTACGCCGGGAGGTTAAACACTGAAGCTTTCTTT. Translated: CASSYAGRLNTEAFF.

This chain connects TRBV27 to TRBJ2-4; the match to TRBD1 covers 7 bases. The CDR3 consists of 14 residues. CDR1 and CDR2 (germline): MNHEY, SMNVEV (reference sequence). V trimming: 4 bases; J trimming: 4 bases; junction bases outside the gene matches: 4. CDR3 sequence reads: CASSSKGAKNIQYF. Here the CDR3 DNA reads TGTGCCAGCAGTTCGAAGGGGGCTAAAAACATTCAGTACTTC.

This clonotype was found once. The genes are TRBV6-5 and TRBJ1-2; perhaps TRBD1 as D (6 bases). V gave up 2 bases and J gave up 6 bases, with 13 bases separating them. Germline values: CDR1 MNHEY, CDR2 SVGAGI. There are 14 residues in the CDR3. In DNA form, the CDR3 reads TGTGCCAGCAGTTACGACGGACAGAGAAATGGCTACACCTTC. It encodes CASSYDGQRNGYTF.

In DNA, the CDR3 is TGCAGTGCTAGAGATTGGGGACAGGGGAGGAACACTGAAGCTTTCTTT. Translated, it gives CSARDWGQGRNTEAFF. V and J are TRBV20-1 and TRBJ1-1, with 10 positions matching TRBD1. The germline V gene encodes CDR1 DFQATT and CDR2 SNEGSKA (reference sequence). This CDR3 spans 16 amino acids. The J segment lost 1 base and the V segment lost 0 bases, leaving 5 bases of the junction unmatched.

This chain connects TRBV20-1 to TRBJ1-5; D might be TRBD1 (6 bases). The ends were cut back, 5 bases at V and 5 bases at J, with 16 bases in the middle. The V gene's germline CDR1 is DFQATT and CDR2 SNEGSKA (reference sequence). The CDR3 runs to 14 residues. CDR3 sequence: CSAGTGTSYQPQHF. The CDR3 nucleotides read TGCAGTGCTGGGACCGGGACAAGTTATCAGCCCCAGCATTTT.

This clonotype is a singleton in its sample. The chain combines TRBV18 with TRBJ2-3; no firm D call. The CDR3 loop spans 17 amino acids. Germline CDR1 is KGHSH and CDR2 is LQKENI. Trimming took off 3 bases at V and 0 bases at J, with 16 bases between the two ends. The CDR3 loop reads CASSPGLQRSSTDTQYF. For the CDR3, the DNA is TGTGCCAGCTCACCCGGGTTACAGCGTTCTAGCACAGATACGCAGTATTTT.

CDR3 residues: CASRRYSGGDHQPQHF. As DNA, the CDR3 is TGTGCCAGCAGAAGATACTCTGGGGGGGATCATCAGCCCCAGCATTTT. The chain employs TRBV27 and TRBJ1-5, with a weak D call TRBD1 (5 bases). The germline V gene encodes CDR1 MNHEY and CDR2 SMNVEV (reference sequence). V was cut by 6 bases and J by 5 bases, with 20 bases left in between. The CDR3 length is 16 residues.

Written as DNA, the CDR3 is TGTGCCAGCAGACCCGACAGGGTTAAATCCTACGAGCAGTACTTC. This encodes CASRPDRVKSYEQYF. The chain couples TRBV28 to TRBJ2-7; 7 positions match TRBD1. V dropped 6 bases and J dropped 1; count of bases not matched to a gene: 9. This CDR3 has 15 residues. CDR1 and CDR2 from the germline V gene are MDHEN and SYDVKM.

The chain is built from TRBV5-6 and TRBJ1-6, with D tentatively TRBD1 (6 bases). V lost 4 bases to trimming and J lost 10 bases, with 15 bases between them. This CDR3 is built from 14 residues. CDR1 SGHDT and CDR2 YYEEEE come from the germline V gene. CDR3 in amino acids: CASSGGPGGSPLHF. CDR3 DNA: TGTGCCAGCAGCGGGGGCCCGGGTGGCTCACCCCTCCACTTT.

The chain combines TRBV6-5 with TRBJ2-1, with D possibly called TRBD1 or TRBD2 (5 bases each). The CDR3 consists of 14 residues. V lost 2 bases, J lost 4 bases, and 9 bases lay in between. CDR1 is MNHEY and CDR2 is SVGAGI in the germline V gene. The CDR3 DNA sequence: TGTGCCAGCAGTTACAGGGACGATTACAATGAGCAGTTCTTC. It is translated as CASSYRDDYNEQFF.

The CDR3 nucleotides read TGTGCCAGCAGTTTGGTGGGGAATGAGCAGTTCTTC. As protein: CASSLVGNEQFF. The gene calls are TRBV27 and TRBJ2-1; D remains ambiguous. Trimming shortened V by 3 bases and J by 7 bases, and 7 bases separated the two germline ends. Germline loops: CDR1 MNHEY, CDR2 SMNVEV (reference sequence). The CDR3 runs to 12 residues.

This chain joins TRBV30 and TRBJ1-3; no firm D call. Germline V CDR1 and CDR2: GTSNPN, SVGIG (reference sequence). V was cut by 4 bases and J by 0 bases, with 7 bases left in between. The CDR3 extends over 13 amino acids. Here the CDR3 reads CAWTGSSGNTIYF. DNA for the CDR3: TGTGCCTGGACAGGTTCCTCTGGAAACACCATATATTTT.

This chain connects TRBV27 to TRBJ2-7; 8 bases match TRBD1. The CDR3 runs 14 residues. In germline, CDR1 is MNHEY, CDR2 SMNVEV (reference sequence). V gave up 4 bases and J gave up 5 bases; unmatched junction bases: 7. The CDR3 region has the DNA TGTGCCAGCAGTTCCAGGGGGCGTAATAACGAGCAGTACTTC. This sequence encodes CASSSRGRNNEQYF.

The table lists this clonotype with a few counts. This chain uses TRBV7-8 with TRBJ1-1; 11 positions agree with TRBD1. In germline, CDR1 is SGHVS, CDR2 FQNEAQ. Unmatched junction bases numbered 3, after V lost 1 base and J lost 5 bases. The CDR3 loop spans 15 amino acids. The CDR3 loop reads CASSLVGTGGTEAFF. CDR3 coding DNA: TGTGCCAGCAGCTTAGTCGGGACAGGGGGGACTGAAGCTTTCTTT.

V is TRBV9 and J is TRBJ1-1, with unresolved D. The germline gives CDR1 SGDLS, CDR2 YYNGEE. The germline V and J ends were trimmed by 0 bases and 1 base, with 7 bases remaining between them. The CDR3 consists of 14 residues. CDR3 in DNA: TGTGCCAGCAGCGTAGATGGAAGGAACACTGAAGCTTTCTTT. Its protein product is CASSVDGRNTEAFF.

This sequence joins TRBV4-3 and TRBJ2-2; unclear D gene. The CDR3 spans 14 residues. Trimming removed 0 bases from V and 4 bases from J, with 6 bases in between. Germline V gene data show CDR1 as LGHNA and CDR2 as YSLEER. CDR3 coding DNA: TGCGCCAGCAGCCAAGAGGGTAGCACCGGGGAGCTGTTTTTT. It yields the protein CASSQEGSTGELFF.